This T cell receptor (beta chain) originates from a study of blood T cell repertoires in COVID-19. In the study overall: Samples came from the United States, Italy and Spain, spanning acute and convalescent COVID-19.

This CDR3 comprises 14 residues. The J segment lost 13 bases and the V segment lost 1 base, leaving 9 bases of the junction unmatched. Germline CDR1 and CDR2: LGHNA and YNFKEQ. One Seattle source followed patients from active infection through their disease course. As processed by the authors: Amplification of reference gene primers was used by the study to estimate nucleated cell counts. The data were produced by immunoSEQ multiplex PCR, yet TCRdb's version contains in-frame clones alone and is incomplete. Clone size and the V and J calls come from that table; the DNA yielded D and trimming. This sample has tens of thousands of clones, with approximately 77% found just once.

Sequencing was performed on peripheral blood. The chain combines TRBV4-2 with TRBJ2-1, with 8 nucleotides matching TRBD2. This receptor was taken from a man aged 70 or older with COVID-19, enrolled during active disease. CDR3 DNA: TGTGCCAGCAGCCAAGGTAAAAGCGGGAGTGGTCAGTTCTTC. Translation: CASSQGKSGSGQFF.